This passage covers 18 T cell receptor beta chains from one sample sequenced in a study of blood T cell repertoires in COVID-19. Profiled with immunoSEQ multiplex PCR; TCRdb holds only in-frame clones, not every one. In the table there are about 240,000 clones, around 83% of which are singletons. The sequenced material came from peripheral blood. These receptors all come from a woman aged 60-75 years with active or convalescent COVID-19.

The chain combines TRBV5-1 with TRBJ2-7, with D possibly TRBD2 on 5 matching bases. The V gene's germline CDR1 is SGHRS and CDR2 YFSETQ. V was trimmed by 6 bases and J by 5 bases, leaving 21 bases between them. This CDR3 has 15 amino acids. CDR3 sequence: CASKENPAGSHEQYF. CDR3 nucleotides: TGCGCCAGCAAGGAAAACCCGGCGGGTAGTCACGAGCAGTACTTC.

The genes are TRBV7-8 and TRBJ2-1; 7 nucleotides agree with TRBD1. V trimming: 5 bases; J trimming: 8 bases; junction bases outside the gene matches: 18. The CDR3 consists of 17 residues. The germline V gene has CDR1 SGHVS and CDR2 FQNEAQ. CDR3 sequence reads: CASSGRQGVLTAYEQFF. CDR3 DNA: TGTGCCAGCAGCGGCCGACAGGGAGTATTGACGGCATATGAGCAGTTCTTC.

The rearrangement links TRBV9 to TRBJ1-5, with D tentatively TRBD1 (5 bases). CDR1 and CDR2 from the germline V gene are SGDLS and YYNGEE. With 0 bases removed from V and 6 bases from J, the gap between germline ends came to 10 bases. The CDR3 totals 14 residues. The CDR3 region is CASSVAGVGQPQHF. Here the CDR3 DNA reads TGTGCCAGCAGCGTAGCGGGGGTCGGTCAGCCCCAGCATTTT.

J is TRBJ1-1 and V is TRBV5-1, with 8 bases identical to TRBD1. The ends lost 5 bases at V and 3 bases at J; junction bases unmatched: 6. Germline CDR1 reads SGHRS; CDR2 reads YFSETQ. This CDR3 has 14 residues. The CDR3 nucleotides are TGCGCCAGCAGGGACAGGGCTGGGGACACTGAAGCTTTCTTT. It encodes CASRDRAGDTEAFF.

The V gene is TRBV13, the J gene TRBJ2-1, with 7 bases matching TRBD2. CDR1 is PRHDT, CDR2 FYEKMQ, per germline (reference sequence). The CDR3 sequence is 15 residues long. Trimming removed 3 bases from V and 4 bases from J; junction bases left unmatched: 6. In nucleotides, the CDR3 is TGTGCCAGCAGCTTCGGGCTAGCGGCGTACAATGAGCAGTTCTTC. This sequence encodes CASSFGLAAYNEQFF.

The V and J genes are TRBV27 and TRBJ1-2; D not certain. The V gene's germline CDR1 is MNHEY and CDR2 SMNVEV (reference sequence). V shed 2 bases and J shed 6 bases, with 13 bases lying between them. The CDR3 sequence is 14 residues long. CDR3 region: CASSLRAGKDGYTF. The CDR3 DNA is TGTGCCAGCAGTTTACGTGCAGGAAAGGATGGCTACACCTTC.

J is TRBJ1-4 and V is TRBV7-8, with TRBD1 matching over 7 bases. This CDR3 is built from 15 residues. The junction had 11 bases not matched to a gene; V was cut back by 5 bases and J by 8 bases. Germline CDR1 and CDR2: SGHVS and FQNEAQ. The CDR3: CASSEMTGRSEKLFF. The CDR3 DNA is TGTGCCAGCAGCGAGATGACAGGGCGGAGCGAAAAACTGTTTTTT.

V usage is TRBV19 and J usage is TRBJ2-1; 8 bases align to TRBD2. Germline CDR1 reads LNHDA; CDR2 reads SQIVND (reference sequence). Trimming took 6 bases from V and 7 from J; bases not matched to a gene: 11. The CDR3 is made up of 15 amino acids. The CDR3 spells CASRGGVAGHNEQFF. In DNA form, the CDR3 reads TGTGCCAGTAGGGGGGGTGTAGCGGGGCATAATGAGCAGTTCTTC.

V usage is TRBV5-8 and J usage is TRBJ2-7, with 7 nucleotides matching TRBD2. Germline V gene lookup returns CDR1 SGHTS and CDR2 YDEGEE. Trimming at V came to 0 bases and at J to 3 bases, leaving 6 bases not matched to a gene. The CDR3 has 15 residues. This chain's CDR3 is CASSLVGRDRYEQYF. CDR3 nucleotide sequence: TGTGCCAGCAGCTTGGTGGGGAGGGACCGCTACGAGCAGTACTTC.

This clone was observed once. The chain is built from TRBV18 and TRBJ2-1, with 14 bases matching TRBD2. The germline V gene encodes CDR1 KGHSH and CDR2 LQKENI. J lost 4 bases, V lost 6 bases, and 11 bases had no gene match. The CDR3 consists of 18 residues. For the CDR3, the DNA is TGTGCCAGCTCCTCCAGGACTAGCGGGGGGACCGGGTACAATGAGCAGTTCTTC. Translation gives CASSSRTSGGTGYNEQFF.

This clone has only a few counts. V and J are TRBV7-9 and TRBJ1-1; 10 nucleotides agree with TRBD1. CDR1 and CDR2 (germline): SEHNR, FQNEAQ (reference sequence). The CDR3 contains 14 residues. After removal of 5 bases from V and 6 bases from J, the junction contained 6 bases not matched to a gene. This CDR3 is CASSHIGQGAEAFF. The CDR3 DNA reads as TGTGCCAGCAGCCATATCGGACAGGGGGCTGAAGCTTTCTTT.

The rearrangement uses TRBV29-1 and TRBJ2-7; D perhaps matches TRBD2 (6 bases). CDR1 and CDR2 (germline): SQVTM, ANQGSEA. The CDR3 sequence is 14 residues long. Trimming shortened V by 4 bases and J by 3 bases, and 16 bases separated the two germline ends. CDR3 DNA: TGCAGCGTTGCAAGGGGAGGAGGGAACTACGAGCAGTACTTC. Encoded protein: CSVARGGGNYEQYF.

CDR3 bases: TGTGCCAGCAGTTACTCACCACAGATTAACTATGGCTACACCTTC. This translates into CASSYSPQINYGYTF. This sequence joins TRBV6-5 and TRBJ1-2; D remains unclear. V was cut by 0 bases and J by 1 base, with 9 bases left in between. This CDR3 contains 15 residues. Germline V gene sequence: CDR1 MNHEY, CDR2 SVGAGI.

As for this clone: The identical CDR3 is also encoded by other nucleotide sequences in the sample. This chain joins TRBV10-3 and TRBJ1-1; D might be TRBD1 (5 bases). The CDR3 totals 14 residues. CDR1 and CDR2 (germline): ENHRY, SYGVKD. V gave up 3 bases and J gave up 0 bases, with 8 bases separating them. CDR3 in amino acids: CAISDRQMNTEAFF. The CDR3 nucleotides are TGTGCCATCAGTGATAGACAGATGAACACTGAAGCTTTCTTT.

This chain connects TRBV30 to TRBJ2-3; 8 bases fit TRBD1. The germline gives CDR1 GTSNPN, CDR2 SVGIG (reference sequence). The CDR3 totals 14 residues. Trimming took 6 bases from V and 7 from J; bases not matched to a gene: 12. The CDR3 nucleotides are TGTGCCTGCTCGGAAAGGACAGGGACGTATACGCAGTATTTT. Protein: CACSERTGTYTQYF.

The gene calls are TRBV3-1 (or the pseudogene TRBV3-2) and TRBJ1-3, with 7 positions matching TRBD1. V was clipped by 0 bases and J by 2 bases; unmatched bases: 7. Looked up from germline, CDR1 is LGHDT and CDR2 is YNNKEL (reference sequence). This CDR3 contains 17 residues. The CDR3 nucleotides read TGTGCCAGCAGCCAAGATCTTTGGCAGGGGGCTGGAAACACCATATATTTT. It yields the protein CASSQDLWQGAGNTIYF.

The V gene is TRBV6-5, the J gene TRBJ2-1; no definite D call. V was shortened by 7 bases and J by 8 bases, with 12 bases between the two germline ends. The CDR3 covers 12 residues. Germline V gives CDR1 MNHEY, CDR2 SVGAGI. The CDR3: CASKVYRDEQFF. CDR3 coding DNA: TGTGCCAGCAAGGTTTATCGGGATGAGCAGTTCTTC.

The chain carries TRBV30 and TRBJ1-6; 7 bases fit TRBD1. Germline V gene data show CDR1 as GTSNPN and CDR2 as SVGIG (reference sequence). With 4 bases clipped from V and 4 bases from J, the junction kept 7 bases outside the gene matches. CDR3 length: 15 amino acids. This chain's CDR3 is CAWTTGDTYNSPLHF. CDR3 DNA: TGTGCCTGGACCACAGGGGACACTTATAATTCACCCCTCCACTTT.